The T cell receptor (beta chain) under discussion was sequenced for a study of siplizumab effects on memory and regulatory T cells. Whole-study results and caveats: A naive or memory phenotype could not be assigned to roughly 75-96% of the proliferating CD4+ or CD8+ clones. Suppression by proliferating Tregs derived from siplizumab cultures was not verified. Few alloreactive clones mapped to unstimulated subsets.

Each sample had 9.3 x 10^4 or so TCR templates assayed. Libraries were prepared by immunoSEQ multiplex PCR; TCRdb keeps only in-frame clonotypes and omits some of them. The sample shows more than 85,000 clones, about 92% of them seen only once. There are 18 residues in the CDR3. Germline V gives CDR1 SGHRS, CDR2 YFSETQ. The V and J ends lost 4 bases and 6 bases, in that order; junction bases with no gene match: 14. A word on this clone: Its specificity is unknown.

V usage is TRBV5-1 and J usage is TRBJ2-1, with 12 nucleotides matching TRBD2. This clonotype was sampled from a human donor in good health. Sample: Tregs sorted from blood. CDR3 sequence reads: CASSRLGTSGSRTNEQFF. CDR3 DNA sequence: TGCGCCAGCAGCCGCCTAGGGACTAGCGGGTCCCGGACCAATGAGCAGTTCTTC.